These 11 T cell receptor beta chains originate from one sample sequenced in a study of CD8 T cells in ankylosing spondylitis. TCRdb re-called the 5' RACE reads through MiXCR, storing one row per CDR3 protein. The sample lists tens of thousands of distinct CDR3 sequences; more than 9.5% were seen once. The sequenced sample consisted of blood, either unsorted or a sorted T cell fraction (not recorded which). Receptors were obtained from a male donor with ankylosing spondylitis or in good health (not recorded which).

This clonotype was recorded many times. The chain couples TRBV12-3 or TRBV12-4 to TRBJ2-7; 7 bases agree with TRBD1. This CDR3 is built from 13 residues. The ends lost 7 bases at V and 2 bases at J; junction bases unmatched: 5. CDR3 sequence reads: CASTGTAPYEQYF. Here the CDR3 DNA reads TGTGCCAGCACCGGGACAGCTCCCTACGAGCAGTACTTC.

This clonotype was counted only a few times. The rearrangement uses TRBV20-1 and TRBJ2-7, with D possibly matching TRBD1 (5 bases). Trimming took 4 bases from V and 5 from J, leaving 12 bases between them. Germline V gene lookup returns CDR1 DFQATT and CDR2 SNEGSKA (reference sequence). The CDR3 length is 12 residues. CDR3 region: CSATGHDDEQYF. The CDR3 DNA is TGCAGTGCTACCGGACACGACGACGAGCAGTACTTC.

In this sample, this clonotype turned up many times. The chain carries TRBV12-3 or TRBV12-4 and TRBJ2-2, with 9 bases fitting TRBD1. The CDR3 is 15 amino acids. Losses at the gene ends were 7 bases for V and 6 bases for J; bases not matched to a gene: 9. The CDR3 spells CASTPTGGRAGELFF. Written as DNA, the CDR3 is TGTGCCAGCACTCCAACAGGGGGCAGGGCCGGGGAGCTGTTTTTT.

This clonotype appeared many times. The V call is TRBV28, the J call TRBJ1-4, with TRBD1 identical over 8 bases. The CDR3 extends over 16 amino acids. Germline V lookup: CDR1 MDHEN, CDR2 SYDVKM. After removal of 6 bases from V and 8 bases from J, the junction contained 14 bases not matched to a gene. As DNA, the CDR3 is TGTGCCAGCAGATCCTGGACAGGGTGGGATGGGGAAAAACTGTTTTTT. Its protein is CASRSWTGWDGEKLFF.

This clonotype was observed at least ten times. In DNA form, the CDR3 reads TGTGCCAGCACCCTAGGACGGGGATCAGAGACCCAGTACTTC. It encodes CASTLGRGSETQYF. The chain has TRBV12-3 or TRBV12-4 and TRBJ2-5, with a tentative D call TRBD2 (5 bases). Trimming stripped 7 bases from V and 4 bases from J, with 16 bases between. The CDR3 totals 14 residues.

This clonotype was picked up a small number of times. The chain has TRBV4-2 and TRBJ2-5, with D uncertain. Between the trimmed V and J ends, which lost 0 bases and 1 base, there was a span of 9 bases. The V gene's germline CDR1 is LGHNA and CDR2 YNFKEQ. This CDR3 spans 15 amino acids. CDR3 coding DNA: TGTGCCAGCAGCCAAGAATTTGGCGCCCAAGAGACCCAGTACTTC. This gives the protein CASSQEFGAQETQYF.

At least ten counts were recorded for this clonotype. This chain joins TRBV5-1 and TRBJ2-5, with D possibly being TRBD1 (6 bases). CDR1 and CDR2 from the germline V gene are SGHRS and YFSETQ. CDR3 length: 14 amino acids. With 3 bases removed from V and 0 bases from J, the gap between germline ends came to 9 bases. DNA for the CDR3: TGCGCCAGCAGCTCGCAGGGGTACCAAGAGACCCAGTACTTC. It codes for CASSSQGYQETQYF.

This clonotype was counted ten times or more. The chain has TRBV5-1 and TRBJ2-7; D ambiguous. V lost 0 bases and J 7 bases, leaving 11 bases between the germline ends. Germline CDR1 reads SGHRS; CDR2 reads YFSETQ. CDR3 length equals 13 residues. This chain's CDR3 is CASSLAGPGEQYF. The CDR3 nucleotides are TGCGCCAGCAGCTTGGCCGGACCTGGGGAGCAGTACTTC.

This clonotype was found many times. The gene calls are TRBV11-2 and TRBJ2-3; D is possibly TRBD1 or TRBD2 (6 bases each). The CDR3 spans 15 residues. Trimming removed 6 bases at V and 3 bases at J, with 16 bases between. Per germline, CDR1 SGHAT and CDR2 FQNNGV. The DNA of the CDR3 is TGTGCCAGCAGGCGTGGGGGGCCGGTAACAGATACGCAGTATTTT. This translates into CASRRGGPVTDTQYF.

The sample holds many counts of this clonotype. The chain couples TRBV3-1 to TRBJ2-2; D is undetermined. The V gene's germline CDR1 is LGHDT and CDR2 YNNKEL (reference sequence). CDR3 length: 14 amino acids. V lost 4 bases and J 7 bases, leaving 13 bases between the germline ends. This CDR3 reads CASSRSAAIGELFF. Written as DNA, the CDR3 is TGTGCCAGCAGCCGCAGTGCGGCGATCGGGGAGCTGTTTTTT.

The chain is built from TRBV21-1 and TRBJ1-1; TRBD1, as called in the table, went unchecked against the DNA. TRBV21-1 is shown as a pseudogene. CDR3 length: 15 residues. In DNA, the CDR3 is TGTGCCAGCAGCAAAAGGGTCGGGGGGCGTACTGAAGCTTTCTTT. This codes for CASSKRVGGRTEAFF.